These 5 T cell receptor beta chains came from one sample sequenced in a study of T-cell reconstitution after alpha-beta-depleted transplantation in children. For TCRbeta, the library was prepared with unique molecular identifiers. MiXCR, applied by TCRdb to the PCR reads, yields one record per CDR3 protein. The table records about 980,000 distinct CDR3 sequences, less than 30% of them present only once. Sequences were derived from PBMCs, mostly from graft donor cells, sampled 360 days after TCRalphabeta/CD19-depleted stem cell transplant. All receptors derive from a boy younger than two who had a stem cell transplant for SCID, so the T cells may come from the graft donor.

The chain has TRBV7-8 and TRBJ2-1; TRBD1 or TRBD2 may be the D gene (6 bases each). Germline values: CDR1 SGHVS, CDR2 FQNEAQ. The ends were cut back, 5 bases at V and 1 base at J, with 15 bases in the middle. The CDR3 runs 16 residues. CDR3 in amino acids: CASSPGQTRSYNEQFF. In DNA form, the CDR3 reads TGTGCCAGCAGCCCCGGACAGACTAGATCCTACAATGAGCAGTTCTTC.

The rearrangement links TRBV20-1 to TRBJ2-2; D gene unclear. Deletions cut 0 bases from V and 5 bases from J, with 10 bases between. This CDR3 comprises 14 residues. Germline lookup yields CDR1 DFQATT and CDR2 SNEGSKA (reference sequence). As DNA, the CDR3 is TGCAGTGCTAGAGAAAAGGGATTAACCGGGGAGCTGTTTTTT. It translates to CSAREKGLTGELFF.

The DNA of the CDR3 is TGTGCCAGCAGCGTCGGGAAAACAGATACGCAGTATTTT. Protein sequence: CASSVGKTDTQYF. The chain carries TRBV7-9 and TRBJ2-3; D might be TRBD2 (5 bases). The germline CDR1 and CDR2 sequences are SEHNR and FQNEAQ (reference sequence). V dropped 5 bases and J dropped 3 bases, with 9 bases sitting between them. The length of the CDR3 is 13 residues. Full variable domain (missing parts from reference TRBV7-9 and TRBJ2-3): DTGVSQNPRHKITKRGQNVTFRCDPISEHNRLYWYRQTLGQGPEFLTYFQNEAQLEKSRLLSDRFSAERPKGSFSTLEIQRTEQGDSAMYLCASSVGKTDTQYFGPGTRLTVL.

This clonotype has more than one count but fewer than ten. The chain employs TRBV28 and TRBJ1-2; D is undetermined. Germline V CDR1 and CDR2: MDHEN, SYDVKM. The V end lost 3 bases, the J end lost 6 bases, and 5 bases lay between the germline ends. This CDR3 comprises 11 residues. The CDR3 nucleotides are TGTGCCAGCAGTTTTCCTCATGGCTACACCTTC. Protein product: CASSFPHGYTF.

The J gene is TRBJ2-3, the V gene TRBV12-3 or TRBV12-4; D might be TRBD2 (6 bases). Deletions cut 3 bases from V and 0 bases from J, with 10 bases between. The length of the CDR3 is 15 residues. CDR3: CASSLWGTSTDTQYF. The CDR3 DNA sequence: TGTGCCAGCAGTTTGTGGGGGACTAGCACAGATACGCAGTATTTT.